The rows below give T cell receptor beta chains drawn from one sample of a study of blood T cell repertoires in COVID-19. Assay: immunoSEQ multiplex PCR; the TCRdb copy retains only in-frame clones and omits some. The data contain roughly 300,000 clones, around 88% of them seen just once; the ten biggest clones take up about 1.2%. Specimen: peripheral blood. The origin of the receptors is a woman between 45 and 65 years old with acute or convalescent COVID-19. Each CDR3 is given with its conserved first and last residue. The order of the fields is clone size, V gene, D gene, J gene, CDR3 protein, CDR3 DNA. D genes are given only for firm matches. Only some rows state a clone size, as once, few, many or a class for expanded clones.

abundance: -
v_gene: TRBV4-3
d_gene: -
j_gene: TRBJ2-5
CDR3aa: CASSQDRGSGLPGETQYF
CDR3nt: TGCGCCAGCAGCCAAGATCGGGGTAGCGGACTCCCCGGGGAGACCCAGTACTTC

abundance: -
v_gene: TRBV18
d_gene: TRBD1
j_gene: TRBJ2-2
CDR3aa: CASSQGASGELFF
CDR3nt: TGTGCCAGCTCGCAGGGGGCCTCCGGGGAGCTGTTTTTT

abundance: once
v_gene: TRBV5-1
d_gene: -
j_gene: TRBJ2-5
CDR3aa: CASSLGWGVRETQYF
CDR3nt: TGCGCCAGCAGCTTGGGGTGGGGGGTCCGCGAGACCCAGTACTTC

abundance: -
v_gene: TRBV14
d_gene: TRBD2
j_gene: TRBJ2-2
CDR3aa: CASSQVSPLAGNTGELFF
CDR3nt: TGTGCCAGCAGCCAAGTGAGTCCACTAGCGGGGAACACCGGGGAGCTGTTTTTT

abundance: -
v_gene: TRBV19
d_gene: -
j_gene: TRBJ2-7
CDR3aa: CASSSSVGGSYEQYF
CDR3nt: TGTGCCAGTAGTTCCTCGGTAGGGGGTAGCTACGAGCAGTACTTC

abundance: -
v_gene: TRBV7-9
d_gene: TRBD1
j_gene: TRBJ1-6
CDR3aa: CASSPGQGKGSPLHF
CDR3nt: TGTGCCAGCAGCCCTGGACAGGGCAAGGGGTCACCCCTCCACTTT

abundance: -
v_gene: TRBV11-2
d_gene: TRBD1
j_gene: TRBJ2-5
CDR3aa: CASSPGTGIETQYF
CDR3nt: TGTGCCAGCAGCCCAGGGACAGGGATCGAGACCCAGTACTTC

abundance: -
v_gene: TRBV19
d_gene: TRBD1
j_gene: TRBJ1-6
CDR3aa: CASSRRDREVSYNSPLHF
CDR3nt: TGTGCCAGTAGCCGCCGGGACAGGGAAGTATCCTATAATTCACCCCTCCACTTT

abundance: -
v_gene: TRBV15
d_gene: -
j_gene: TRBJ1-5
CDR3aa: CATSRGLDEGQPQHF
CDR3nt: TGTGCCACCAGCAGAGGGCTTGACGAGGGCCAGCCCCAGCATTTT

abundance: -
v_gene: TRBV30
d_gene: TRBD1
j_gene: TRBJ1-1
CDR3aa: CAWSGQGSMNTEAFF
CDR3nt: TGTGCCTGGTCGGGACAGGGAAGTATGAACACTGAAGCTTTCTTT

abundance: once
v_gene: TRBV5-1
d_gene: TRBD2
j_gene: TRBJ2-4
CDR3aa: CASSLVSSGATENIQYF
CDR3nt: TGCGCCAGCAGCTTGGTGTCTAGCGGGGCGACCGAAAACATTCAGTACTTC

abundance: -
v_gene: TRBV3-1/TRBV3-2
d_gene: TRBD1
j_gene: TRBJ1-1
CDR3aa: CASSLAAGGTEAFF
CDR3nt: TGTGCCAGCAGCCTCGCCGCAGGGGGCACTGAAGCTTTCTTT

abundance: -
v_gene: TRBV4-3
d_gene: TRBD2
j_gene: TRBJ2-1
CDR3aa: CASSRWTSGLYNEQFF
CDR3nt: TGCGCCAGCAGCCGATGGACTAGCGGACTCTACAATGAGCAGTTCTTC

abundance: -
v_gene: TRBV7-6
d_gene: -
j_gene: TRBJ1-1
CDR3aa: CASSATMNTEAFF
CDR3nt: TGTGCCAGCAGCGCTACCATGAACACTGAAGCTTTCTTT

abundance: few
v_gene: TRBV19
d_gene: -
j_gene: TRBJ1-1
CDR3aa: CASASWQMNTEAFF
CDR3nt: TGTGCCAGTGCATCCTGGCAGATGAACACTGAAGCTTTCTTT

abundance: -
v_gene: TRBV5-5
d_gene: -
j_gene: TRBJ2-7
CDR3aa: CASSFSLADEQYF
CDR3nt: TGTGCCAGCAGCTTTTCCCTAGCTGACGAGCAGTACTTC

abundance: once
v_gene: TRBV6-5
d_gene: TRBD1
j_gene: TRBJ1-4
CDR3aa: CASSSGTGKRRKLFF
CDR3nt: TGTGCCAGCAGCTCCGGGACAGGGAAGCGAAGGAAACTGTTTTTT

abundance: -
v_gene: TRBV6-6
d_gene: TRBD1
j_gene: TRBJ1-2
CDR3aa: CASSYQGQGPDYGYTF
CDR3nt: TGTGCCAGCAGTTACCAAGGACAGGGGCCTGACTATGGCTACACCTTC

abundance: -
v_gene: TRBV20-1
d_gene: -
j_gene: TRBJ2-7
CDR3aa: CSARLSYEQYF
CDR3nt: TGCAGTGCTCGACTCTCCTACGAGCAGTACTTC

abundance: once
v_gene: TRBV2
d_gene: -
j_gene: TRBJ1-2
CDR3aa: CASMLDSLFYGYTF
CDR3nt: TGTGCCAGCATGTTGGACAGCCTCTTCTATGGCTACACCTTC

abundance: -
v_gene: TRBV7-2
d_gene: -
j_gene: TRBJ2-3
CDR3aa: CASSFLAGPTDTQYF
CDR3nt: TGTGCCAGCAGCTTTTTGGCGGGTCCCACAGATACGCAGTATTTT

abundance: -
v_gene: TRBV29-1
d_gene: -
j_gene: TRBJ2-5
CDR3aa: CSVVSGWQTQYF
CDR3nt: TGCAGCGTTGTATCGGGGTGGCAGACCCAGTACTTC

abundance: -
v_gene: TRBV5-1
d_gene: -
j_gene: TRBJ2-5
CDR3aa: CASSLGLSQETQYF
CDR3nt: TGCGCCAGCAGCTTGGGACTCAGTCAAGAGACCCAGTACTTC

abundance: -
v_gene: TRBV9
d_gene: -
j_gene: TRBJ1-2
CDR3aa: CASRRDPNYGYTF
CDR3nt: TGTGCCAGCAGGAGGGATCCTAACTATGGCTACACCTTC

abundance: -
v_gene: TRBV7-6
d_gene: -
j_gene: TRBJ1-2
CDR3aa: CASSRTEKGGYTF
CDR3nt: TGTGCCAGCAGCCGGACAGAGAAGGGTGGCTACACCTTC

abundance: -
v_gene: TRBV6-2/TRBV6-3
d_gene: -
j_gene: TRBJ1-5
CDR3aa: CASSYVGNSNQPQHF
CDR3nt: TGTGCCAGCAGTTACGTCGGGAATAGCAATCAGCCCCAGCATTTT

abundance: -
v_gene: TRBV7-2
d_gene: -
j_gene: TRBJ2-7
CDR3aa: CASSPSGGGVYEQYF
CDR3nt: TGTGCCAGCAGCCCTAGCGGAGGGGGGGTTTACGAGCAGTACTTC

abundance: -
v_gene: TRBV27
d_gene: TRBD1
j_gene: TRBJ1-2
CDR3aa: CASSLAGTVDYGYTF
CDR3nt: TGTGCCAGCAGTTTAGCCGGGACAGTGGACTATGGCTACACCTTC

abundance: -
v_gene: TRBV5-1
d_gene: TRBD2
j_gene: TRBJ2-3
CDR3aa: CASSVLAGGPPSTDTQYF
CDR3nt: TGCGCCAGCAGCGTCCTAGCGGGGGGGCCGCCTAGCACAGATACGCAGTATTTT

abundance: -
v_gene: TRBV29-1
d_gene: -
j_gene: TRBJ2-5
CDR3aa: CSVDSPGRDSQYF
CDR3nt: TGCAGCGTTGACTCGCCAGGTCGGGACTCCCAGTACTTC

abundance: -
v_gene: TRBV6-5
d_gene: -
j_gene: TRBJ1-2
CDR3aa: CASSQTGYYGYTF
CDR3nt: TGTGCCAGCAGCCAAACAGGGTACTATGGCTACACCTTC

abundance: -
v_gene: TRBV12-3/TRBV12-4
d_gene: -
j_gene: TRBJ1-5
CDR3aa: CASRAGYQPQHF
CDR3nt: TGTGCCAGCAGGGCCGGGTATCAGCCCCAGCATTTT